Listed below are T cell receptor beta chains from one sample, sequenced in a study of blood T cell repertoires in COVID-19. The data were produced by immunoSEQ multiplex PCR, yet TCRdb's version contains in-frame clones alone and is incomplete. The sample lists roughly 40,000 clones; about 89% were seen once. The sequenced sample consisted of peripheral blood. The receptors were sampled from a human donor in a cohort sampled during active COVID-19. Both conserved end residues are part of each CDR3. The order of the fields is D gene, V gene, clone size, J gene, CDR3 protein, CDR3 DNA. D genes are given only for firm matches. Clone size, where shown, is once, few, many, or a class for clones that have expanded.

TRBD2	TRBV7-6	-	TRBJ2-5	CASSLIAGGPQETQYF	TGTGCCAGCAGCCTAATAGCGGGGGGTCCCCAAGAGACCCAGTACTTC
-	TRBV5-1	-	TRBJ1-1	CASSWGDGNTEAFF	TGCGCCAGCAGCTGGGGGGACGGTAACACTGAAGCTTTCTTT
-	TRBV7-9	-	TRBJ1-5	CASSPDNRNQPQHF	TGTGCCAGCAGCCCTGACAACCGCAATCAGCCCCAGCATTTT
-	TRBV11-3	-	TRBJ2-5	CASSRQPQETQYF	TGTGCCAGCTCAAGACAGCCGCAAGAGACCCAGTACTTC
TRBD2	TRBV19	-	TRBJ2-2	CASSNLSPKGLAAGGELFF	TGTGCCAGTAGCAATCTATCCCCCAAGGGACTAGCGGCGGGCGGGGAGCTGTTTTTT
-	TRBV5-1	-	TRBJ1-1	CASSLEPGGNTEAFF	TGCGCCAGCAGCTTGGAGCCCGGTGGGAACACTGAAGCTTTCTTT
TRBD1	TRBV29-1	-	TRBJ1-2	CSVVGQGTRKDYGYTF	TGCAGCGTTGTGGGACAGGGGACTCGTAAGGACTATGGCTACACCTTC
-	TRBV5-6	-	TRBJ2-1	CASSLFQGVGNEQFF	TGTGCCAGCAGCTTGTTTCAGGGCGTCGGCAATGAGCAGTTCTTC
TRBD2	TRBV18	-	TRBJ2-2	CASSPNGLAGAAGELFF	TGTGCCAGCTCACCAAATGGACTAGCGGGAGCGGCCGGGGAGCTGTTTTTT
TRBD2	TRBV7-9	-	TRBJ2-5	CASSSPPLAGGLGETQYF	TGTGCCAGCAGCTCCCCCCCTCTGGCGGGAGGGCTTGGCGAGACCCAGTACTTC
TRBD1	TRBV6-5	-	TRBJ1-2	CASSSRTGLYGYTF	TGTGCCAGCAGCTCACGGACAGGGCTCTATGGCTACACCTTC
-	TRBV5-6	-	TRBJ1-6	CASSYLPEENQNSPLHF	TGTGCCAGCAGCTACCTCCCCGAGGAGAATCAGAATTCACCCCTCCACTTT
TRBD2	TRBV19	once	TRBJ2-1	CASSIGSRTSGNNEQFF	TGTGCCAGTAGTATAGGCTCTCGGACTAGCGGGAACAATGAGCAGTTCTTC
TRBD1	TRBV13	-	TRBJ1-2	CASSARDRNPSYGYTF	TGTGCCAGCAGCGCCCGGGACAGGAACCCTTCCTATGGCTACACCTTC
-	TRBV29-1	-	TRBJ2-2	CSVEGRTDTGELFF	TGCAGCGTTGAAGGAAGGACTGACACCGGGGAGCTGTTTTTT
-	TRBV5-6	-	TRBJ2-7	CASSLARDNYEQYF	TGTGCCAGCAGCTTGGCGCGAGACAACTACGAGCAGTACTTC
-	TRBV27	-	TRBJ2-5	CASRGHNQETQYF	TGTGCCAGCAGAGGACATAACCAAGAGACCCAGTACTTC
TRBD1	TRBV30	once	TRBJ1-5	CAWAQDRGNQPQHF	TGTGCCTGGGCCCAGGACAGGGGTAATCAGCCCCAGCATTTT
-	TRBV7-9	once	TRBJ2-3	CASSLEGLADTQYF	TGTGCCAGCAGCTTAGAGGGGTTGGCAGATACGCAGTATTTT
-	TRBV5-1	-	TRBJ1-1	CASSPWGGAYTEAFF	TGCGCCAGCAGCCCCTGGGGGGGCGCCTACACTGAAGCTTTCTTT
-	TRBV29-1	-	TRBJ2-3	CSVEVRGTDTQYF	TGCAGCGTTGAAGTGCGGGGCACAGATACGCAGTATTTT
-	TRBV5-1	-	TRBJ2-7	CASSSRQGRDEQYF	TGCGCCAGCAGCTCTAGACAGGGGAGGGACGAGCAGTACTTC
-	TRBV19	-	TRBJ2-3	CASSIASSSPTDTQYF	TGTGCCAGTAGTATAGCTTCTAGCAGCCCCACAGATACGCAGTATTTT
TRBD2	TRBV19	-	TRBJ2-3	CASTRRVAGVRTDTQYF	TGTGCCAGCACGCGGAGGGTAGCGGGGGTGAGGACAGATACGCAGTATTTT
TRBD2	TRBV5-6	-	TRBJ2-7	CASSPGLAGHEQYF	TGTGCCAGCAGCCCGGGACTAGCGGGCCACGAGCAGTACTTC
-	TRBV30	-	TRBJ1-1	CAWSVELRAEAFF	TGTGCCTGGAGTGTAGAATTGCGGGCTGAAGCTTTCTTT
-	TRBV10-3	-	TRBJ2-7	CAISEVGGHYEQYF	TGTGCCATCAGTGAGGTGGGCGGACACTACGAGCAGTACTTC
TRBD1	TRBV4-1	once	TRBJ1-5	CASSQDPGGYQPQHF	TGCGCCAGCAGCCAAGATCCAGGGGGCTATCAGCCCCAGCATTTT